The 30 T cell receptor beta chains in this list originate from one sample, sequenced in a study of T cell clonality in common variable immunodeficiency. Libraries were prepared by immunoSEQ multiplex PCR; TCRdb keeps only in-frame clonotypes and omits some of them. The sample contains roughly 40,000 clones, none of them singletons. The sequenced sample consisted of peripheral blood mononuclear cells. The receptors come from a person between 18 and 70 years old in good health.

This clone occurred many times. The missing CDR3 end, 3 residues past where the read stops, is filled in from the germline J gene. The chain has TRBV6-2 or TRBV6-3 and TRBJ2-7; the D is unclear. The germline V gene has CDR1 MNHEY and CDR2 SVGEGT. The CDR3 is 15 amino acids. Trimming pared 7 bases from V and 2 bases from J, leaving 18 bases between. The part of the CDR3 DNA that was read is TGTGCCAGCACCCCCGTGACTTCGCGAACCTACGAG. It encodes CASTPVTSRTYE. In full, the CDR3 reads CASTPVTSRTYEQYF.

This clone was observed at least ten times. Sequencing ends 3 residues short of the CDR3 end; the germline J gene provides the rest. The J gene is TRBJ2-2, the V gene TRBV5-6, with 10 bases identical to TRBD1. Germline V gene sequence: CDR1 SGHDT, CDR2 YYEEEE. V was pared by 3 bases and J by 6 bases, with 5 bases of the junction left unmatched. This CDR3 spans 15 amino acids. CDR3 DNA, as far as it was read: TGTGCCAGCAGCTCGACAGGGGGCGCTGCCGGGGAG. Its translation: CASSSTGGAAGE. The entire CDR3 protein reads CASSSTGGAAGELFF.

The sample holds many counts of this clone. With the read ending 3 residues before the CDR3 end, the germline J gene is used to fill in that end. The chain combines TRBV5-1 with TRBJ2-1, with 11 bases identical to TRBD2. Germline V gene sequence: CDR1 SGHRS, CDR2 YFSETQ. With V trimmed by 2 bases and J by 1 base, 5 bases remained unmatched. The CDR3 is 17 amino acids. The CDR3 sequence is CASSFRLAGMSYNEQFF. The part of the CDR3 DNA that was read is TGCGCCAGCAGCTTCCGACTAGCGGGGATGTCCTACAATGAG.

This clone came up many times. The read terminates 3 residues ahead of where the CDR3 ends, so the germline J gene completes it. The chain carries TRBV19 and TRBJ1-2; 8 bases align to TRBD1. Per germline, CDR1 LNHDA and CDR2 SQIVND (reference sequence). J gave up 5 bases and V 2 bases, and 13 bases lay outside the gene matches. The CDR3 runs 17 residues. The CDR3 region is CASSIPPGRGRGYGYTF. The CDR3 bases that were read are TGTGCCAGTAGTATACCCCCAGGCAGGGGGCGCGGATATGGC. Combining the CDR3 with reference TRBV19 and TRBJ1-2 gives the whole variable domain DGGITQSPKYLFRKEGQNVTLSCEQNLNHDAMYWYRQDPGQGLRLIYYSQIVNDFQKGDIAEGYSVSREKKESFPLTVTSAQKNPTAFYLCASSIPPGRGRGYGYTFGSGTRLTVV.

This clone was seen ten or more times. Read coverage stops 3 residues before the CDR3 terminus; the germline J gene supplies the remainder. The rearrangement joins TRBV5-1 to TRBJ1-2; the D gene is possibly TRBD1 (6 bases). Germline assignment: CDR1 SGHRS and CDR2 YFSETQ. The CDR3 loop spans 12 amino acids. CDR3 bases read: TGCGCCAGCTCCGGGGACACGAGAGGC. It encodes CASSGDTRG. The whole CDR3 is CASSGDTRGYTF.

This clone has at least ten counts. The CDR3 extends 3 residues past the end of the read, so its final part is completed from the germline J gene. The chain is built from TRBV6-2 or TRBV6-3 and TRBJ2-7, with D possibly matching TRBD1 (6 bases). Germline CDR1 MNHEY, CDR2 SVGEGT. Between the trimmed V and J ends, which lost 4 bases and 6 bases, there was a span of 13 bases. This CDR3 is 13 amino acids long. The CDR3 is CASSSNRVLEQYF. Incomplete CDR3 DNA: TGTGCCAGCAGTTCAAACAGGGTTCTCGAG.

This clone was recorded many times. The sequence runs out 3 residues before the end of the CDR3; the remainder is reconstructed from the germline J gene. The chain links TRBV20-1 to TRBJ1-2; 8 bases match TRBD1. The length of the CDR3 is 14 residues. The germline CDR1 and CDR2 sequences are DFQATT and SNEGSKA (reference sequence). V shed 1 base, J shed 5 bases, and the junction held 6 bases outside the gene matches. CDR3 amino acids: CSARAPGQAYGYTF. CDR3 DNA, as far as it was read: TGCAGTGCTAGAGCACCGGGACAGGCGTATGGC.

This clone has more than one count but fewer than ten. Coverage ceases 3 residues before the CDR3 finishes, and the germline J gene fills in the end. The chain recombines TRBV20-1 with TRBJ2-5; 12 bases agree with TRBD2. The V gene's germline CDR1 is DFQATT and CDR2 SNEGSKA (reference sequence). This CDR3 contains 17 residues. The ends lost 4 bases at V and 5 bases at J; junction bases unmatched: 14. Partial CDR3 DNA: TGCAGTGCTATAGGACTAGCGGGATTGTACGTGTGGGAGACC. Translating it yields CSAIGLAGLYVWET. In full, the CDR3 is CSAIGLAGLYVWETQYF.

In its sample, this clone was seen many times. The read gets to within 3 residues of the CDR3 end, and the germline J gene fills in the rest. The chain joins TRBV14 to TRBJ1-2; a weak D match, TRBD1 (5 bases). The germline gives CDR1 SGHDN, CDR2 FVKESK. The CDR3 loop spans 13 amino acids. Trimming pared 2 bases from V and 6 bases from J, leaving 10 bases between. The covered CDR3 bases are TGTGCCAGCAGCCAACGGCAGGGTGATGGC. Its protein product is CASSQRQGDG. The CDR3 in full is CASSQRQGDGYTF.

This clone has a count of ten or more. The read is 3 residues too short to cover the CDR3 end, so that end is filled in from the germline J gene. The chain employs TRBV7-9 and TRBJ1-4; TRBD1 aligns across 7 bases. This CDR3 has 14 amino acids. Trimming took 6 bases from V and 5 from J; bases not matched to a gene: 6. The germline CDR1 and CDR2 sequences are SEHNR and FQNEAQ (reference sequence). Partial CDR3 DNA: TGTGCCAGCAGGGGGGACAGCAGAAATGAAAAA. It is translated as CASRGDSRNEK. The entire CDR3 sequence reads CASRGDSRNEKLFF.

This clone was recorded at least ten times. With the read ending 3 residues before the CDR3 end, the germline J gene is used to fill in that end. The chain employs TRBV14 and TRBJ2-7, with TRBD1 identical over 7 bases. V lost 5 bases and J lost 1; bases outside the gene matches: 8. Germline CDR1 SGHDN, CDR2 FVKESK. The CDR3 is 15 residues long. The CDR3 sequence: CASSIQGRQSYEQYF. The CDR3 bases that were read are TGTGCCAGCAGCATACAGGGGCGACAATCCTACGAG. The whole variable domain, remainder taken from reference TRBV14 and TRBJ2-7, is EAGVTQFPSHSVIEKGQTVTLRCDPISGHDNLYWYRRVMGKEIKFLLHFVKESKQDESGMPNNRFLAERTGGTYSTLKVQPAELEDSGVYFCASSIQGRQSYEQYFGPGTRLTVT.

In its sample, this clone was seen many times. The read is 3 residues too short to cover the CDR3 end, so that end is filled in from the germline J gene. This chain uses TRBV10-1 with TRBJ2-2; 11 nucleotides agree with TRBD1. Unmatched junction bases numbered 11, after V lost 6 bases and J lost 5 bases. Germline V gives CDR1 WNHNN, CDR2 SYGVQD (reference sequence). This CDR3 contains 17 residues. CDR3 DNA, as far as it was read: TGCGCCAGCAGAGTCGGACAGGGGGCGGATGTGACCGGGGAG. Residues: CASRVGQGADVTGE. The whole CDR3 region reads CASRVGQGADVTGELFF.

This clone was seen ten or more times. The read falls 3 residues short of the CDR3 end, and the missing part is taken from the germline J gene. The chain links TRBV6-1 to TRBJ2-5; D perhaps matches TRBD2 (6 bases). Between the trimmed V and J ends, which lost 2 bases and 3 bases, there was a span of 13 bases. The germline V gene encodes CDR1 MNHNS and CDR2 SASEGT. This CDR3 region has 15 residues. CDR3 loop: CASSEYGGREETQYF. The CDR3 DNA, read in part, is TGTGCCAGCAGTGAATATGGGGGGAGAGAAGAGACC.

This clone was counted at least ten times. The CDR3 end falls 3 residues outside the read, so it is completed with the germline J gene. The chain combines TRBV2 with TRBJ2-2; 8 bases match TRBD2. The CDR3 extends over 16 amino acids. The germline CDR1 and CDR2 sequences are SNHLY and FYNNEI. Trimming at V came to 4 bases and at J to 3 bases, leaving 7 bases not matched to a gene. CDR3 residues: CASSGAGGSDTGELFF. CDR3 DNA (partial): TGTGCCAGCAGTGGCGCGGGGGGCTCGGACACCGGGGAG.

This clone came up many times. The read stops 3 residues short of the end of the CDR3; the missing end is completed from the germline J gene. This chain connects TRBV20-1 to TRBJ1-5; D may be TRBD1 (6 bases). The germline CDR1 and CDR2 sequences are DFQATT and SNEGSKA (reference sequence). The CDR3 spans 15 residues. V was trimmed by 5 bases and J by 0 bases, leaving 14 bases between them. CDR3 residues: CSAAGTRYSNQPQHF. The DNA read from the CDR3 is TGCAGTGCTGCCGGGACACGCTATAGCAATCAGCCC.

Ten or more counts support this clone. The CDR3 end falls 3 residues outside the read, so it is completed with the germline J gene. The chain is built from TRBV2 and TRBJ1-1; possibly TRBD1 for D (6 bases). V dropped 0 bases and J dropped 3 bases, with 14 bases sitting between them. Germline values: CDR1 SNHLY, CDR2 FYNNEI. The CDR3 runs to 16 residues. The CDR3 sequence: CASSEALRRQDTEAFF. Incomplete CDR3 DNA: TGTGCCAGCAGTGAAGCGCTTCGCCGACAGGACACTGAA.

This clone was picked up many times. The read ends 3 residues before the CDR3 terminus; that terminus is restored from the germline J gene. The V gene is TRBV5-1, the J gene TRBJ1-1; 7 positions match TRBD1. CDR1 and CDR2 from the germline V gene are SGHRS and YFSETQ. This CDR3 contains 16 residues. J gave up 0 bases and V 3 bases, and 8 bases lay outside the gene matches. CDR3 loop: CASSSRQGRLNTEAFF. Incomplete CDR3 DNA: TGCGCCAGCAGCTCACGACAGGGCCGACTGAACACTGAA.

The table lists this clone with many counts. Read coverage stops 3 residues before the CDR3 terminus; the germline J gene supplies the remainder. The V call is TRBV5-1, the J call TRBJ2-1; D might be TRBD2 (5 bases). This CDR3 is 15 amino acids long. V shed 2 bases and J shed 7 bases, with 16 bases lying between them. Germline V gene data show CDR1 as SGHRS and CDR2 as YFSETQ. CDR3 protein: CASSLSGPRGNEQFF. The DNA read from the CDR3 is TGCGCCAGCAGCTTAAGCGGCCCCAGAGGGAATGAG.

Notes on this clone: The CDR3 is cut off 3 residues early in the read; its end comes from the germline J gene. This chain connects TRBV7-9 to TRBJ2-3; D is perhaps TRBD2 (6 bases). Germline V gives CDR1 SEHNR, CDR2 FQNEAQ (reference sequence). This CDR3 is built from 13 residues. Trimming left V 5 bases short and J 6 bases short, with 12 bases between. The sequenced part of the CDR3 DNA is TGTGCCAGCAGCCCTGGAGGGGCGGATACG. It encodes CASSPGGADT. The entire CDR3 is CASSPGGADTQYF.

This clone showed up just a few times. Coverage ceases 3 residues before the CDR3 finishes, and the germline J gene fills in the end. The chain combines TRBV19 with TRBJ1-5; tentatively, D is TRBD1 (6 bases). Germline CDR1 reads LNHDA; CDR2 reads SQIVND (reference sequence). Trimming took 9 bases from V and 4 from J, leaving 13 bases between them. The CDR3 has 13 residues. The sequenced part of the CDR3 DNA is TGTGCCAGCCAGGGGCAGCGGAATCAGCCC. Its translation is CASQGQRNQP. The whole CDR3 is CASQGQRNQPQHF. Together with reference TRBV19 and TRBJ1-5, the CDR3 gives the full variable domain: DGGITQSPKYLFRKEGQNVTLSCEQNLNHDAMYWYRQDPGQGLRLIYYSQIVNDFQKGDIAEGYSVSREKKESFPLTVTSAQKNPTAFYLCASQGQRNQPQHFGDGTRLSIL.

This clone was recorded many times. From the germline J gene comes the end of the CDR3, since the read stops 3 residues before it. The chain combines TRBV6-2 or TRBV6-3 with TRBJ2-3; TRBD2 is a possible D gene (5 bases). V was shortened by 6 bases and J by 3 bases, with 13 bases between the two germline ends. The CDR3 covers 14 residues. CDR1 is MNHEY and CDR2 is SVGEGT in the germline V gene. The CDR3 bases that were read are TGTGCCAGCAGGCTAGCCGGCGGTACAGATACG. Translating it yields CASRLAGGTDT. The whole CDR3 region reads CASRLAGGTDTQYF.

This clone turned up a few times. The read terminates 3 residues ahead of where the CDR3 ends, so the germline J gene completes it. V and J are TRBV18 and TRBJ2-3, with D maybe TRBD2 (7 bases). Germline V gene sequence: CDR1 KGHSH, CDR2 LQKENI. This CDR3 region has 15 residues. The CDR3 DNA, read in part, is TGTGCCAGCTCACCACCCGGACTAGGGGGAGAGACG. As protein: CASSPPGLGGET. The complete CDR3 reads CASSPPGLGGETQYF.

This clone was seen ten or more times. CDR3 sequence: CSARDGASVGSSGANVLFF. The sequenced part of the CDR3 DNA is TGCAGTGCTAGAGATGGGGCTAGCGTGGGGAGCTCTGGGGCCAACGTA. This sequence joins TRBV20-1 and TRBJ1-4; D is possibly TRBD1 (5 bases). The read gets to within 3 residues of the CDR3 end, and the germline J gene fills in the rest. This CDR3 contains 19 residues. CDR1 and CDR2 (germline): DFQATT, SNEGSKA (reference sequence).

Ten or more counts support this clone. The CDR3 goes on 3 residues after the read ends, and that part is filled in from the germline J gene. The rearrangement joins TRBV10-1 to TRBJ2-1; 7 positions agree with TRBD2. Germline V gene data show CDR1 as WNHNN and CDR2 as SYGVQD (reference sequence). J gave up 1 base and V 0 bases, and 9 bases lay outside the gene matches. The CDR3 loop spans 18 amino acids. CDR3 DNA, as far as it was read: TGCGCCAGCAGTGAGTCTATGGCGGGAGTGGGGTCCTACAATGAG. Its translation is CASSESMAGVGSYNE. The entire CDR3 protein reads CASSESMAGVGSYNEQFF.

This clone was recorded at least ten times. Incomplete CDR3 DNA: TGTGCCAGCAGCGAAACCATCAGGGGCGAG. It is translated as CASSETIRGE. Given in full, the CDR3 is CASSETIRGEQYF. The rearrangement joins TRBV7-9 to TRBJ2-7, with D possibly TRBD1 on 6 matching bases. The read terminates 3 residues before the CDR3 end, so the remaining end is supplied by the germline J gene. The germline CDR1 and CDR2 sequences are SEHNR and FQNEAQ (reference sequence). The CDR3 runs to 13 residues. The V gene lost 5 bases and the J gene lost 6 bases, with 14 bases spanning the gap.

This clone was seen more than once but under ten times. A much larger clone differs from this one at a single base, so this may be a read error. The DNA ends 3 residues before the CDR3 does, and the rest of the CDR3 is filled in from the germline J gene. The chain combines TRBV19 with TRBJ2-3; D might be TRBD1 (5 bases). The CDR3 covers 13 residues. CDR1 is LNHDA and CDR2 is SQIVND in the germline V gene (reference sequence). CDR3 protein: CASSRQNQETQYF. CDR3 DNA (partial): TGTGCCAGTAGTAGACAGAATCAAGAGACG.

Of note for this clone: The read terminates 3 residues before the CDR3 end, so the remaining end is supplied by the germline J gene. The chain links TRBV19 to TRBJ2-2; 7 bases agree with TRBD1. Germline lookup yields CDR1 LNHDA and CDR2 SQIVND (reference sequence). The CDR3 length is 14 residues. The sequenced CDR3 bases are TGTGCCAGTACCCCGGGACAGTATAATTCACCG. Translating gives CASTPGQYNSP. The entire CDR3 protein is CASTPGQYNSPLFF. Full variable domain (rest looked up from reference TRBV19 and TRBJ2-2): DGGITQSPKYLFRKEGQNVTLSCEQNLNHDAMYWYRQDPGQGLRLIYYSQIVNDFQKGDIAEGYSVSREKKESFPLTVTSAQKNPTAFYLCASTPGQYNSPLFFGEGSRLTVL.

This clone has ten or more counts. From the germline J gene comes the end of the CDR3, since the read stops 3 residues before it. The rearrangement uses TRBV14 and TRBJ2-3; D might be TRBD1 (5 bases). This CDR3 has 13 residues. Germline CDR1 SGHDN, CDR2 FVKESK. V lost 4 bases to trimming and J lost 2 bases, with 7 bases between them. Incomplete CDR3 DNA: TGTGCCAGCAGCCGGACATACACAGATACG. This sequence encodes CASSRTYTDT. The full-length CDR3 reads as CASSRTYTDTQYF.

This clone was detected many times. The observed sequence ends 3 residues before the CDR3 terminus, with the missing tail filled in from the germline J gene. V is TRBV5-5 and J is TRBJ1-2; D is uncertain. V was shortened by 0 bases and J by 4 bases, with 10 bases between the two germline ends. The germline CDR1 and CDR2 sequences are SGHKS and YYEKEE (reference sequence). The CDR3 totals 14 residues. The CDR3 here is CASSLEHRPYGYTF. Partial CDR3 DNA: TGTGCCAGCAGCTTGGAACACAGACCCTATGGC.

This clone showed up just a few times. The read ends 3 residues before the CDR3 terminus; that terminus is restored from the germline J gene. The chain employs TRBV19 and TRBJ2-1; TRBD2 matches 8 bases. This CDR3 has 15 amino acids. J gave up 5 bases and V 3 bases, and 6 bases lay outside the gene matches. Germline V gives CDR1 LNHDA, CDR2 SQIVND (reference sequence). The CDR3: CASSIGGLDNNEQFF. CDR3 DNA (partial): TGTGCCAGTAGTATTGGGGGACTAGATAACAATGAG.